This T cell receptor beta chain was sequenced during a study of cytomegalovirus exposure and HLA in healthy donors. The PCR employed 60 Vbeta primers together with 13 Jbeta primers. Profiling relied on immunoSEQ multiplex PCR, and the TCRdb table lists in-frame clones only, not all of them. This sample carries about 140,000 clones, just under 85% of them seen once, and the ten largest clones take roughly 9.7%. The CDR3 sequence is 17 residues long. The specimen was PBMCs. This sequence was found in a woman aged 60 to 75 in good health and CMV-seropositive. The chain combines TRBV21-1 with TRBJ2-1; the table's D call of TRBD2 was not tested on the DNA. TRBV21-1 counts as a pseudogene. The CDR3 sequence: CASSKGESGSLYNEQFF. The CDR3, as DNA: TGTGCCAGCAGCAAAGGGGAGAGCGGGAGCCTGTACAATGAGCAGTTCTTC.